The clone carrying this T cell receptor (beta chain) was seen many times. Antigen: not known. This sample is part of a study of T cells in Graves' hyperthyroidism and ophthalmopathy. Findings of the study overall: For ophthalmopathy, model prediction preceded onset by a median 6.5 months. A model of 13 V-J features distinguished ophthalmopathy from stable hyperthyroidism. Most clonotypes expanded in the thyroid (above 0.001) were also present in blood.

The study excluded patients with uncontrolled infection, other autoimmune disease, pregnancy or lactation. The length of the CDR3 is 15 residues. The germline V and J ends were trimmed by 6 bases and 6 bases, with 18 bases remaining between them. CDR1 is LNHDA, CDR2 SQIVND, per germline (reference sequence). What was amplified from RNA transcripts were TCR beta CDR3 regions. HTBI primers were used for first-round RT-PCR of the TCR CDR3. MiXCR, applied by TCRdb to the multiplex PCR reads, yields one record per CDR3 protein. In the table there are 650,000 to 800,000 distinct CDR3 sequences, roughly 45% of which are singletons.

Sequenced material: peripheral blood or thyroid tissue (not recorded which). This sequence was found in an adult man with Graves' disease, either hyperthyroidism or ophthalmopathy (not recorded which). This rearrangement joins TRBV19 to TRBJ1-5, with D perhaps matching TRBD1 (6 bases). The DNA for the CDR3 is TGTGCCAGTAGGACCTACAGGGTTGTGGGTCAGCCCCAGCATTTT. Translated: CASRTYRVVGQPQHF.